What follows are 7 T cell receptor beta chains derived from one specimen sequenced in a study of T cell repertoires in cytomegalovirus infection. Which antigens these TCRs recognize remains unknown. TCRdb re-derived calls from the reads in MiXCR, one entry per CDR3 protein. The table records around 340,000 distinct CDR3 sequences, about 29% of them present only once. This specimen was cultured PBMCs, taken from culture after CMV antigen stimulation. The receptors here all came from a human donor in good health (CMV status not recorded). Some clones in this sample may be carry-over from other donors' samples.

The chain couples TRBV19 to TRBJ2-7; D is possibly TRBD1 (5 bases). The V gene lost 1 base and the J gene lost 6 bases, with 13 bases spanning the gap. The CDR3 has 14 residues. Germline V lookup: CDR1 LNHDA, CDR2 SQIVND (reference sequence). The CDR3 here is CASSIGQTSAEQYF. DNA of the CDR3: TGTGCCAGTAGTATAGGACAGACGTCCGCCGAGCAGTACTTC.

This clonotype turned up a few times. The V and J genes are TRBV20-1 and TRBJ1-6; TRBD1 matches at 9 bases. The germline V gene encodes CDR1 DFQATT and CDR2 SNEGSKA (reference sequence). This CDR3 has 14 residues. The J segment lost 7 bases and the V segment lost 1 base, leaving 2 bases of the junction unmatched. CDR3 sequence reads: CSARGGTGNSPLHF. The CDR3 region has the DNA TGCAGTGCTAGAGGCGGGACAGGGAATTCACCCCTCCACTTT.

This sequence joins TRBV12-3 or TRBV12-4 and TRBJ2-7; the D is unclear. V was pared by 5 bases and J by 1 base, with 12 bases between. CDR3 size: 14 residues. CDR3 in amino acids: CASSIRERSYEQYF. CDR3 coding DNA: TGTGCCAGCAGTATCAGAGAGAGGTCCTACGAGCAGTACTTC.

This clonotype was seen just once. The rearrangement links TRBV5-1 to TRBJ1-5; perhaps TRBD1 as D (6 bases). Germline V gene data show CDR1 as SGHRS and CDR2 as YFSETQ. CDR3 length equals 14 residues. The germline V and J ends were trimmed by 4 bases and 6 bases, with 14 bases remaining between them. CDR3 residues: CASSANRDGQPQHF. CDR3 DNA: TGCGCCAGCAGCGCCAACAGGGATGGTCAGCCCCAGCATTTT.

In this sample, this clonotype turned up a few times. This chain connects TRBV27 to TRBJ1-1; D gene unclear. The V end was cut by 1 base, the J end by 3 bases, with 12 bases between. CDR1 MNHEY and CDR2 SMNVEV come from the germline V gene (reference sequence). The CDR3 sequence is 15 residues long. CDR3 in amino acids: CASSLWPRGDTEAFF. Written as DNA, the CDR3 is TGTGCCAGCAGTTTATGGCCCCGTGGGGACACTGAAGCTTTCTTT.

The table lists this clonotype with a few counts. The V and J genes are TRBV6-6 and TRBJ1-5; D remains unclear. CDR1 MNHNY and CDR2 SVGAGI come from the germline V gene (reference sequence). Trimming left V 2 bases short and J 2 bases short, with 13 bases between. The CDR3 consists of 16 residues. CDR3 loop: CASSYEPGSGNQPQHF. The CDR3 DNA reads TGTGCCAGCAGTTACGAGCCGGGATCGGGCAATCAGCCCCAGCATTTT.

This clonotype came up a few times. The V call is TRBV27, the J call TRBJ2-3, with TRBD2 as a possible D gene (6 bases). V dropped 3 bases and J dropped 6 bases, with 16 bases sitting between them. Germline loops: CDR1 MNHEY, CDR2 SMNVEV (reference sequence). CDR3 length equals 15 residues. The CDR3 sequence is CASSLSSGDWDTQYF. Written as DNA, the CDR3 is TGTGCCAGCAGTTTGAGTTCGGGGGATTGGGATACGCAGTATTTT.